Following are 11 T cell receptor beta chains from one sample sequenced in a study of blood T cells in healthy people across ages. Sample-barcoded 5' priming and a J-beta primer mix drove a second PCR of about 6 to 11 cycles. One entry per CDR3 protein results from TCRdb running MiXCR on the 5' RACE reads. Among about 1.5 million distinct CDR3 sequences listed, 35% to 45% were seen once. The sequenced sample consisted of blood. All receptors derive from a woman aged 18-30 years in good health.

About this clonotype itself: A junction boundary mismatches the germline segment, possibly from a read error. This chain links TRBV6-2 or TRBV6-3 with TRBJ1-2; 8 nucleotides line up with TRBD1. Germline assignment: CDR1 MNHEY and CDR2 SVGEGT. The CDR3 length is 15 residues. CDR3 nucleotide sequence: TGTGCCAGCAGCAAGTACAGGGGGAATACCTATGGCCACACCTTC. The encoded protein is CASSKYRGNTYGHTF.

The CDR3 spells CASRTGGDVTGDQPQHF. CDR3 sequence (DNA): TGTGCCAGCCGCACCGGAGGGGATGTGACAGGAGATCAGCCCCAGCATTTT. The J gene is TRBJ1-5, the V gene TRBV28; possible D gene TRBD1, 6 bases. CDR3 length equals 17 residues. Trimming took off 8 bases at V and 5 bases at J, with 25 bases between the two ends. CDR1 MDHEN and CDR2 SYDVKM come from the germline V gene.

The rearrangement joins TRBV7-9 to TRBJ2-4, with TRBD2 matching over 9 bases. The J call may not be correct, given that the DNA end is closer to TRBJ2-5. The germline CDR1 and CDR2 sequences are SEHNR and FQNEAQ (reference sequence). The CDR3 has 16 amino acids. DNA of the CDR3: TGTGCCAGCAGCTTATTGCTAGCGGGGACCGGAGAGACCCAGTACTTC. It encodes CASSLLLAGTGETQYF.

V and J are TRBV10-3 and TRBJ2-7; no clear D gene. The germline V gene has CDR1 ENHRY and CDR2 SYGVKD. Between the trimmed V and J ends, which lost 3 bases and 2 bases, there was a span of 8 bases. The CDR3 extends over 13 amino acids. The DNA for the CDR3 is TGTGCCATCAGTGAAGTCACGACCTACGAGCAGTACTTC. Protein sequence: CAISEVTTYEQYF.

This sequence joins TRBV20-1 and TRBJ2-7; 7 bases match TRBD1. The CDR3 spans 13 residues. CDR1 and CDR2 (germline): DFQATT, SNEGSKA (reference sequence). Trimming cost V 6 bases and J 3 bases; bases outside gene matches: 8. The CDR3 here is CSAPDREGYEQYF. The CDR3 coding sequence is TGCAGTGCCCCCGACAGGGAAGGCTACGAGCAGTACTTC.

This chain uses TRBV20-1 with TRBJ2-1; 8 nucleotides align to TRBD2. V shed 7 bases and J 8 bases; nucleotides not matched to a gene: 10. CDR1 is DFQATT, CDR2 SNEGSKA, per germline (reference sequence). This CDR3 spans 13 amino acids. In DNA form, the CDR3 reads TGCAGTGTTGCGGGAGGCCTTGGGGATGAGCAGTTCTTC. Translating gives CSVAGGLGDEQFF.

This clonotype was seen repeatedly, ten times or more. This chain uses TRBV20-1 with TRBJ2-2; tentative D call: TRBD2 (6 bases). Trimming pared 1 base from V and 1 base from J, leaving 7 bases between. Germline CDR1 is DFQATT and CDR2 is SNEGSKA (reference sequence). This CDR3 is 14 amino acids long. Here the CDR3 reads CSARAGGNTGELFF. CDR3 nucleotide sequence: TGCAGTGCTAGAGCCGGGGGGAACACCGGGGAGCTGTTTTTT.

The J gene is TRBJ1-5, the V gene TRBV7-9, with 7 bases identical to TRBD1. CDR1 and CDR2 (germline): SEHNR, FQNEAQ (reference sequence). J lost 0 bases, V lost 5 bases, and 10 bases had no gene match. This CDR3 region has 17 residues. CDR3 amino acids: CASSKDRDSYSNQPQHF. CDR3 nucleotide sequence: TGTGCCAGCAGCAAGGACCGGGACAGTTATAGCAATCAGCCCCAGCATTTT.

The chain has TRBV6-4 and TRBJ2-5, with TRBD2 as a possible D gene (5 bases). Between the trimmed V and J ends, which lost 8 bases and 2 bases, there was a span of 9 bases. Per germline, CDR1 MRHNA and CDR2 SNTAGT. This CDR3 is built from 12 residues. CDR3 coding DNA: TGTGCCAGCGCTAGCCGACAAGAGACCCAGTACTTC. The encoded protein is CASASRQETQYF.

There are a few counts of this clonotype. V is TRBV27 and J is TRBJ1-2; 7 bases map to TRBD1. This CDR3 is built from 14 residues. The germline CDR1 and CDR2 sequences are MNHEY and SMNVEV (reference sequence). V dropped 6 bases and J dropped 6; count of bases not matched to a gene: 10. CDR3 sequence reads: CASRNPGGSHGYTF. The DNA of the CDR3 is TGTGCCAGCAGAAACCCAGGGGGATCACATGGCTACACCTTC.

CDR3 sequence (DNA): TGTGCCATCAGTCGTCAGACTGGCGGGGTAATAGATACGCAGTATTTT. Translated: CAISRQTGGVIDTQYF. The V gene is TRBV10-3, the J gene TRBJ2-3; TRBD2 is a possible D gene (6 bases). V gave up 5 bases and J gave up 5 bases, with 20 bases separating them. The CDR3 length is 16 residues. Germline V CDR1 and CDR2: ENHRY, SYGVKD.